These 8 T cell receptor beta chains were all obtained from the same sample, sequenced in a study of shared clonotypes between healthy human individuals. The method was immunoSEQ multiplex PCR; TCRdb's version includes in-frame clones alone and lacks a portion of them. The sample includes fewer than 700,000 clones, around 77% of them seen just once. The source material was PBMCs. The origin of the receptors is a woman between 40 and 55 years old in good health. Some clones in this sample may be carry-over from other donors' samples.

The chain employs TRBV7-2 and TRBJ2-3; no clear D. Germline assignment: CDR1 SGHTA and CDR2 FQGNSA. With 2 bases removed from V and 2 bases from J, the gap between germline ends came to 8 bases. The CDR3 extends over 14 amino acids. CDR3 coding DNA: TGTGCCAGCAGCTTAAGCACAGCCACAGATACGCAGTATTTT. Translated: CASSLSTATDTQYF.

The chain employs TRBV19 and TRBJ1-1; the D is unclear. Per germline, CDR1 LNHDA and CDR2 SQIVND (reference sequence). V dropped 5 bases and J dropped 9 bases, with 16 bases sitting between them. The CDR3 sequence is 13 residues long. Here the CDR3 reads CASSPGEAEQAFF. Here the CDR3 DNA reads TGTGCCAGTAGTCCGGGAGAGGCTGAGCAAGCTTTCTTT.

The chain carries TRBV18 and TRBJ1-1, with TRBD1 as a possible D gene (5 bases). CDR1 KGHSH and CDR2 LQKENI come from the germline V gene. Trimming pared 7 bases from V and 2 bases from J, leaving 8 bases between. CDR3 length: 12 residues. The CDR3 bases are TGTGCCAGCTTACGGGACAACACTGAAGCTTTCTTT. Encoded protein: CASLRDNTEAFF.

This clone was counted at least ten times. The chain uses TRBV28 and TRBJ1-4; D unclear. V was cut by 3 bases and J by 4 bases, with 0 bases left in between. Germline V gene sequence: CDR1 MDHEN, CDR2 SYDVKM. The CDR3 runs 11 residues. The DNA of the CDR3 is TGTGCCAGCAGTTTTAATGAAAAACTGTTTTTT. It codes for CASSFNEKLFF.

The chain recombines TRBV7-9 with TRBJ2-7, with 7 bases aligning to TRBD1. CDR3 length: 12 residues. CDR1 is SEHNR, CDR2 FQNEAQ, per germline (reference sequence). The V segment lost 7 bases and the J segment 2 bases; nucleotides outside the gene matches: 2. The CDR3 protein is CASTTGAYEQYF. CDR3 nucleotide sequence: TGTGCCAGCACAACAGGGGCCTACGAGCAGTACTTC.

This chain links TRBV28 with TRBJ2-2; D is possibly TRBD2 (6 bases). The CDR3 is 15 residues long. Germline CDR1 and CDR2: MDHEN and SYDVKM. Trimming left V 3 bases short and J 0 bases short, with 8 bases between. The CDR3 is CASSLWGANTGELFF. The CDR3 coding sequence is TGTGCCAGCAGTTTGTGGGGGGCGAACACCGGGGAGCTGTTTTTT.

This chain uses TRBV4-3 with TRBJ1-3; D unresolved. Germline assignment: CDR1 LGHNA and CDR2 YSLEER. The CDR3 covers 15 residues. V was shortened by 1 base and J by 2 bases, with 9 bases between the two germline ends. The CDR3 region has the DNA TGCGCCAGCAGCCAAGCGTTTGAGGCTGGAAACACCATATATTTT. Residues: CASSQAFEAGNTIYF.

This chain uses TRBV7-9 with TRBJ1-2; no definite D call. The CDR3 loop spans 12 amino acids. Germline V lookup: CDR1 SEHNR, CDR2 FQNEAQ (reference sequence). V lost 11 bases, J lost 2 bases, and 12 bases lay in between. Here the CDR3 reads CAGSRSNYGYTF. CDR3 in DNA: TGTGCCGGGTCACGATCCAACTATGGCTACACCTTC.